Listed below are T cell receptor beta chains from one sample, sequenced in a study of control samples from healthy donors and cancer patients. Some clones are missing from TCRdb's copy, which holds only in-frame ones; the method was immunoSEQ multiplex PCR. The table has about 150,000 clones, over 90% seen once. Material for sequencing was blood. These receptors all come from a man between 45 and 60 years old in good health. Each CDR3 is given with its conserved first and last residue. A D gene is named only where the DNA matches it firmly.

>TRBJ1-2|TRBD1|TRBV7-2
CASSFPGGGGYTF
TGTGCCAGCAGCTTCCCAGGGGGCGGAGGCTACACCTTC
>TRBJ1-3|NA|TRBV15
CATSSLHSSGNTIYF
TGTGCCACCAGCTCCCTACATAGCTCTGGAAACACCATATATTTT
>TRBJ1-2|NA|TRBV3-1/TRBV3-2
CASSQDVLSGGYTF
TGTGCCAGCAGCCAAGATGTCCTCTCCGGCGGCTACACCTTC
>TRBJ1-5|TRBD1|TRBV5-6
CASSQQGHQPQHF
TGTGCCAGCAGCCAACAGGGGCATCAGCCCCAGCATTTT
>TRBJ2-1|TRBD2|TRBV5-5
CASSVGLAGGPEQFF
TGTGCCAGCAGCGTGGGACTAGCGGGAGGGCCTGAGCAGTTCTTC
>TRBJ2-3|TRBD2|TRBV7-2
CASSSRGVYTDTQYF
TGTGCCAGCAGCTCCCGGGGGGTATACACAGATACGCAGTATTTT
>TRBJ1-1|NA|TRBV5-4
CASLLQRGGNTEAFF
TGTGCCAGCTTGCTACAACGAGGGGGTAACACTGAAGCTTTCTTT
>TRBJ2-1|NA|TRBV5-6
CASSPGDSSYNEQFF
TGTGCCAGCAGCCCGGGGGATAGCTCCTACAATGAGCAGTTCTTC
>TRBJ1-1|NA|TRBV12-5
CASGLSSGALYTEAFF
TGTGCTAGTGGTTTGAGTTCAGGGGCCTTATACACTGAAGCTTTCTTT
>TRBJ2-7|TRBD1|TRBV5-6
CASSSTGTSYEQYF
TGTGCCAGCAGCTCGACAGGGACCTCCTACGAGCAGTACTTC
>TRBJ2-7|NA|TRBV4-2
CASSQSPGTSTPYEQYF
TGTGCCAGCAGCCAATCACCCGGGACTTCAACCCCCTACGAGCAGTACTTC
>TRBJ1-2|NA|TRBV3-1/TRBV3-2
CASSQVDGLLGYTF
TGTGCCAGCAGCCAAGTGGACGGCCTCTTGGGCTACACCTTC
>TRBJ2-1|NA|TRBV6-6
CASQRSRGEQFF
TGTGCCAGTCAGCGGTCCCGAGGGGAGCAGTTCTTC
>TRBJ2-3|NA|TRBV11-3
CASSLGQRSTDTQYF
TGTGCCAGCAGCTTAGGTCAGCGTAGCACAGATACGCAGTATTTT
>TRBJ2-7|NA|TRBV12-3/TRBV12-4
CASTPSPVAEQYF
TGTGCCAGCACCCCTAGTCCAGTCGCCGAGCAGTACTTC
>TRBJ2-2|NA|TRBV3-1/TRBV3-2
CASSQETVTNTGELFF
TGTGCCAGCAGCCAAGAGACGGTCACGAACACCGGGGAGCTGTTTTTT
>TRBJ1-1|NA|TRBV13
CASSSTDAEAFF
TGTGCCAGCAGCTCGACGGATGCTGAAGCTTTCTTT
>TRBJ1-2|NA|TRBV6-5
CASSPRGTREVGYTF
TGTGCCAGCAGTCCCCGAGGTACCAGGGAGGTTGGCTACACCTTC
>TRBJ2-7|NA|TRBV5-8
CASRLAASGEQYF
TGTGCCAGCAGATTAGCTGCCTCTGGGGAGCAGTACTTC
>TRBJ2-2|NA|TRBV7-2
CASSLFRGAGELFF
TGTGCCAGCAGCTTGTTCAGGGGGGCCGGGGAGCTGTTTTTT
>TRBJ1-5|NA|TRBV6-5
CASSWTANQPQHF
TGTGCCAGCTCCTGGACGGCAAATCAGCCCCAGCATTTT
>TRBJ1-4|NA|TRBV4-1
CASSRYTATNEKLFF
TGCGCCAGCAGCCGGTACACCGCAACTAATGAAAAACTGTTTTTT
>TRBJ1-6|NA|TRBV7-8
CASSLVNDSPLHF
TGTGCCAGCAGCTTAGTAAACGATTCACCCCTCCACTTT
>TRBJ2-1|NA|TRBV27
CASSFGPHNEQFF
TGTGCCAGCAGTTTCGGTCCGCACAATGAGCAGTTCTTC